One and the same sample provided the 20 T cell receptor beta chains below, sequenced in a study of OX40 agonist ivuxolimab in advanced cancers. Clones were read by immunoSEQ multiplex PCR, and TCRdb kept only the in-frame ones, dropping some. The table records just under 75,000 clones, around 90% of them present only once. Source: CD4+ or CD8+ T cells sorted from blood, taken in a trial of the OX40 agonist ivuxolimab. The receptors were sampled from an adult with an advanced solid tumor such as melanoma, head and neck, liver or kidney cancer.

V and J are TRBV5-1 and TRBJ1-1; D remains ambiguous. The CDR3 runs 13 residues. Trimming pared 3 bases from V and 2 bases from J, leaving 8 bases between. From germline, CDR1 is SGHRS and CDR2 YFSETQ. CDR3 sequence reads: CASSSQDNTEAFF. The CDR3 coding sequence is TGCGCCAGCAGCTCCCAGGATAACACTGAAGCTTTCTTT.

The rearrangement joins TRBV18 to TRBJ2-3; D is unresolved. Trimming shortened V by 3 bases and J by 5 bases, and 3 bases separated the two germline ends. CDR1 and CDR2 from the germline V gene are KGHSH and LQKENI. The CDR3 extends over 11 amino acids. CDR3 residues: CASSPVDTQYF. As DNA, the CDR3 is TGTGCCAGCTCACCGGTAGATACGCAGTATTTT.

This rearrangement joins TRBV6-6 to TRBJ1-3; a possible D gene is TRBD1 (5 bases). V shed 7 bases and J shed 11 bases, with 12 bases lying between them. The CDR3 is 11 residues long. Looked up from germline, CDR1 is MNHNY and CDR2 is SVGAGI (reference sequence). The CDR3 protein is CASTGSGAIYF. The CDR3 DNA is TGTGCCAGCACAGGGTCCGGCGCCATATATTTT.

This clone was seen a single time. This chain connects TRBV7-9 to TRBJ2-1; 9 bases map to TRBD1. Germline values: CDR1 SEHNR, CDR2 FQNEAQ (reference sequence). The trim removed 4 bases at V and 7 bases at J, leaving 8 bases unmatched. This CDR3 comprises 15 residues. The CDR3 sequence: CASSSTGGPMNEQFF. CDR3 DNA sequence: TGTGCCAGCAGCTCGACAGGGGGACCTATGAATGAGCAGTTCTTC.

The gene calls are TRBV5-1 and TRBJ1-2; 7 bases agree with TRBD1. This CDR3 contains 13 residues. V gave up 4 bases and J gave up 7 bases; unmatched junction bases: 7. The germline V gene encodes CDR1 SGHRS and CDR2 YFSETQ. CDR3 nucleotides: TGCGCCAGCAGCGGGACAGAGCCTTTTGGCTACACCTTC. Encoded protein: CASSGTEPFGYTF.

This chain links TRBV15 with TRBJ1-2; D might be TRBD1 (5 bases). The CDR3 sequence is 15 residues long. Germline-derived CDR1 and CDR2 are LNHNV and YYDKDF (reference sequence). Trimming took off 1 base at V and 5 bases at J, with 14 bases between the two ends. The CDR3 reads CATSRVTGLQYGYTF. The CDR3 DNA is TGTGCCACCAGCAGAGTAACGGGACTGCAATATGGCTACACCTTC.

The J gene is TRBJ2-2, the V gene TRBV6-5; maybe TRBD1 (5 bases). CDR1 is MNHEY and CDR2 is SVGAGI in the germline V gene. CDR3 length: 14 amino acids. V was clipped by 0 bases and J by 8 bases, with 10 bases between them. The CDR3 sequence is CASSYSPGLGELFF. The CDR3 nucleotides read TGTGCCAGCAGTTACTCGCCAGGGCTGGGGGAGCTGTTTTTT.

V usage is TRBV30 and J usage is TRBJ2-7; TRBD2 agrees at 12 bases. Trimming at V came to 5 bases and at J to 2 bases, leaving 4 bases not matched to a gene. CDR3 length: 14 amino acids. Germline CDR1 reads GTSNPN; CDR2 reads SVGIG (reference sequence). CDR3 in DNA: TGTGCCTGGGGACTAGCGGGACGAGCCTACGAGCAGTACTTC. It yields the protein CAWGLAGRAYEQYF.

The chain employs TRBV10-3 and TRBJ2-3; D remains ambiguous. The CDR3 is made up of 18 amino acids. Germline CDR1 and CDR2: ENHRY and SYGVKD. With 3 bases removed from V and 1 base from J, the gap between germline ends came to 20 bases. Here the CDR3 DNA reads TGTGCCATCAGTGATAATCCTCACAACTCCGGCCGCACAGATACGCAGTATTTT. This translates into CAISDNPHNSGRTDTQYF.

The rearrangement joins TRBV7-2 to TRBJ2-3, with 8 bases matching TRBD2. Germline lookup yields CDR1 SGHTA and CDR2 FQGNSA. V was pared by 3 bases and J by 1 base, with 6 bases of the junction left unmatched. The CDR3 consists of 16 residues. The CDR3 region has the DNA TGTGCCAGCAGCTTCCGGGGGGGTAGCGGCACAGATACGCAGTATTTT. Its protein product is CASSFRGGSGTDTQYF.

The chain carries TRBV7-9 and TRBJ2-1; 8 bases line up with TRBD1. Germline loops: CDR1 SEHNR, CDR2 FQNEAQ (reference sequence). This CDR3 contains 14 residues. The V segment lost 1 base and the J segment 7 bases; nucleotides outside the gene matches: 3. The CDR3 DNA reads as TGTGCCAGCAGCTTAGTAGGACAGGGAAATGAGCAGTTCTTC. It translates to CASSLVGQGNEQFF.

The CDR3 DNA reads TGTGCCAGCAGCTTGGGGACTATCGGCATGAACACTGAAGCTTTCTTT. This sequence encodes CASSLGTIGMNTEAFF. The rearrangement uses TRBV5-8 and TRBJ1-1; the D is unclear. V lost 0 bases to trimming and J lost 0 bases, with 12 bases between them. This CDR3 contains 16 residues. Germline CDR1 SGHTS, CDR2 YDEGEE.

This clone came up once. The gene calls are TRBV7-9 and TRBJ1-2; D possibly corresponds to TRBD1 (6 bases). CDR1 and CDR2 from the germline V gene are SEHNR and FQNEAQ (reference sequence). The CDR3 is made up of 15 amino acids. V lost 3 bases and J lost 5, with 16 bases in between. The CDR3 nucleotides are TGTGCCAGCAGCTTGGAGGGGGGTTTCTGGTATGGCTACACCTTC. Encoded protein: CASSLEGGFWYGYTF.

The rearrangement uses TRBV27 and TRBJ1-2, with 7 bases matching TRBD1. Trimming at V came to 3 bases and at J to 0 bases, leaving 4 bases not matched to a gene. CDR3 length: 15 amino acids. CDR1 and CDR2 (germline): MNHEY, SMNVEV (reference sequence). DNA for the CDR3: TGTGCCAGCAGTTTTGGGGACAGTTCTAACTATGGCTACACCTTC. It encodes CASSFGDSSNYGYTF.

This sequence joins TRBV5-1 and TRBJ2-2; the D gene could be TRBD1 or TRBD2 (5 bases each). V lost 4 bases and J lost 6, with 16 bases in between. There are 15 residues in the CDR3. Germline V gives CDR1 SGHRS, CDR2 YFSETQ. The CDR3 region has the DNA TGCGCCAGCAGCCAAGGGACCGAGGGTGCCGGGGAGCTGTTTTTT. It codes for CASSQGTEGAGELFF.

The chain couples TRBV10-3 to TRBJ2-1; tentative D call: TRBD2 (5 bases). The CDR3 contains 15 residues. Trimming took 2 bases from V and 7 from J, leaving 15 bases between them. Germline V gene lookup returns CDR1 ENHRY and CDR2 SYGVKD. The chain's CDR3 is CAISEEERVRNEQFF. CDR3 bases: TGTGCCATCAGTGAGGAGGAGAGGGTTAGGAATGAGCAGTTCTTC.

The gene calls are TRBV30 and TRBJ2-2; a weak D match, TRBD2 (6 bases). The V end lost 2 bases, the J end lost 6 bases, and 16 bases lay between the germline ends. From germline, CDR1 is GTSNPN and CDR2 SVGIG (reference sequence). This CDR3 spans 15 amino acids. The CDR3 loop is CAWSLQDLASGELFF. CDR3 sequence (DNA): TGTGCCTGGAGTCTTCAGGATCTAGCGTCCGGGGAGCTGTTTTTT.

This chain links TRBV7-9 with TRBJ2-2; 9 bases align to TRBD2. This CDR3 region has 17 residues. With V trimmed by 0 bases and J by 3 bases, 5 bases remained unmatched. Germline V gives CDR1 SEHNR, CDR2 FQNEAQ (reference sequence). The CDR3, as DNA: TGTGCCAGCAGCTTAGCTGGAGCGGGAGGAGACACCGGGGAGCTGTTTTTT. Its protein product is CASSLAGAGGDTGELFF.

The chain is built from TRBV5-1 and TRBJ2-6; TRBD1 might be the D (6 bases). The germline CDR1 and CDR2 sequences are SGHRS and YFSETQ. CDR3 length: 15 residues. Trimming stripped 0 bases from V and 2 bases from J, with 6 bases between. CDR3 loop: CASSLGTAGANVLTF. DNA of the CDR3: TGCGCCAGCAGCTTGGGGACAGCTGGGGCCAACGTCCTGACTTTC.

V gene TRBV7-8 combines with J gene TRBJ2-5, with a possible D match to TRBD2 (6 bases). The germline V and J ends were trimmed by 2 bases and 4 bases, with 17 bases remaining between them. The CDR3 runs 16 residues. Germline loops: CDR1 SGHVS, CDR2 FQNEAQ. CDR3 protein: CASSLRREHPPETQYF. Written as DNA, the CDR3 is TGTGCCAGCAGCTTAAGACGGGAGCACCCACCAGAGACCCAGTACTTC.